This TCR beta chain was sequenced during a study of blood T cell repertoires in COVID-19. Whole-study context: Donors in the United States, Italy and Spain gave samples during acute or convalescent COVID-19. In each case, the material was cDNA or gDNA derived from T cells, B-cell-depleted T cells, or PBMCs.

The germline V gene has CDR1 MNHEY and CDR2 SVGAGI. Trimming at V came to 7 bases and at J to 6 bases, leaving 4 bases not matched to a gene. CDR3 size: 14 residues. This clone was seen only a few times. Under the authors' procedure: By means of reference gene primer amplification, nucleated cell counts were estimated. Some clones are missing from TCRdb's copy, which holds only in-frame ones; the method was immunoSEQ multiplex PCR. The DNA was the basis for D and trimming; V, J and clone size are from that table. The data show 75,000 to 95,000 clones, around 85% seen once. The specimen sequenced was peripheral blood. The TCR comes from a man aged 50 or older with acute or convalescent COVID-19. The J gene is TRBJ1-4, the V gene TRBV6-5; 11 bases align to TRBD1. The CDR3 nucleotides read TGTGCCAGCATGGACAGGGGGCATTATGAAAAACTGTTTTTT. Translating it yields CASMDRGHYEKLFF.